The clone carrying this T cell receptor beta chain was recorded many times. Its matching antigen is unknown. TCRdb re-called the RACE reads with MiXCR, one entry per CDR3 protein. The profile shows about 270,000 distinct CDR3 sequences, almost 8% of them singletons. Germline loops: CDR1 MNHEY, CDR2 SVGEGT. V dropped 0 bases and J dropped 5 bases, with 16 bases sitting between them. This CDR3 has 16 residues. The source of the sample is a study of human T cells and chemical hapten exposure. Study-wide findings and caveats: No shift was seen in TCRs above 1 in 1000 frequency with DPC sensitization.

The time point was: pre-sensitization, week 0. Noted treatment: therapeutic diphenylcyclopropenone sensitization with weekly scalp DPC. V usage is TRBV6-2 or TRBV6-3 and J usage is TRBJ1-1; D gene ambiguous. The sample was whole blood, taken in connection with sensitization to the hapten diphenylcyclopropenone (DPC). The TCR sequence derives from a man aged 18-30 years with alopecia areata. Some clones in this sample may be carry-over from other donors' samples. CDR3 nucleotides: TGTGCCAGCAGTTACTCGGGAAGGCCCGTGAGGACTGAAGCTTTCTTT. It codes for CASSYSGRPVRTEAFF.